The sequence of this T cell receptor beta chain was determined in a study of T-cell memory formation after mild COVID-19. TCRdb re-called the 5' RACE reads through MiXCR, storing one row per CDR3 protein. This table holds approximately 40,000 distinct CDR3 sequences, 11% found once. This clonotype was seen ten or more times. CDR1 and CDR2 (germline): SGHRS, YFSETQ. This CDR3 has 18 amino acids. The ends lost 0 bases at V and 2 bases at J; junction bases unmatched: 10. The TCR was taken from a man aged 18 to 29 who had mild COVID-19 (a few samples of this study predate the infection). Cell type and time point are not known. Material for sequencing was PBMCs or a T cell subset sorted from them (not recorded which). The V and J genes are TRBV5-1 and TRBJ2-3, with 9 bases lining up with TRBD2. CDR3 DNA: TGCGCCAGCAGCTTGGGGTTAGCGGGGGCCACCCTCACAGATACGCAGTATTTT. Amino acid sequence: CASSLGLAGATLTDTQYF.